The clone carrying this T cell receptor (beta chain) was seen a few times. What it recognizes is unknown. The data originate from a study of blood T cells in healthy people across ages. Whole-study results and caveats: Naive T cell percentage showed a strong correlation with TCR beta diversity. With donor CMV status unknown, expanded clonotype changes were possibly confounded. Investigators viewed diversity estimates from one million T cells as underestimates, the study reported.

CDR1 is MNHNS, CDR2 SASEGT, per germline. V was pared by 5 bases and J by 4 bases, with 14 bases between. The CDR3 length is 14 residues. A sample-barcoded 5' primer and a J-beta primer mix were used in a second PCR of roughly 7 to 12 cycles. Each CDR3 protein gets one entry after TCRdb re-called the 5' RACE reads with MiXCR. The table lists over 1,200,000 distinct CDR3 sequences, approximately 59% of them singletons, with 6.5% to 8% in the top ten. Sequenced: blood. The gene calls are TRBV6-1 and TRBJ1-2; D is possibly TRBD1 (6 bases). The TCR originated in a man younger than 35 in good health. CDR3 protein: CASSPDSKLYGYTF. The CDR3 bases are TGTGCCAGCAGTCCGGACAGCAAGCTCTATGGCTACACCTTC.